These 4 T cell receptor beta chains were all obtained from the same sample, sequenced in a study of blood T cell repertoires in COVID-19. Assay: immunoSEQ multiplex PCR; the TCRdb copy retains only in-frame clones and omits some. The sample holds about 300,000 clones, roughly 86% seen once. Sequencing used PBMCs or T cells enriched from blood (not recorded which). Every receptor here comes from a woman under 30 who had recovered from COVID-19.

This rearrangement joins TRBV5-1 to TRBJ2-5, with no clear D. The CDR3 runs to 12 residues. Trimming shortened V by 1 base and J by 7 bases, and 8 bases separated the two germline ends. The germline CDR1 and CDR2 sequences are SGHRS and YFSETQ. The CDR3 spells CASSLPRGTQYF. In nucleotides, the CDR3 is TGCGCCAGCAGCTTGCCTCGCGGGACCCAGTACTTC.

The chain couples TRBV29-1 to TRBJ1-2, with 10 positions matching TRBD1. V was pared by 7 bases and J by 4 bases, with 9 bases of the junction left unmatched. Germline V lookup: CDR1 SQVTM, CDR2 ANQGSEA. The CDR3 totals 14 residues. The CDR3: CSATRQGAGYGYTF. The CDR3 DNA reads TGCAGCGCCACCCGACAGGGGGCCGGCTATGGCTACACCTTC.

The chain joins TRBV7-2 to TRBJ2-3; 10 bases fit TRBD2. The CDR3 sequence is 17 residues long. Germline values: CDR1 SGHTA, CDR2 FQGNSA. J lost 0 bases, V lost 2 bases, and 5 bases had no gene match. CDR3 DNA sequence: TGTGCCAGCAGCTTAAGGGCTAGCGGGGGAAGCACAGATACGCAGTATTTT. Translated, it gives CASSLRASGGSTDTQYF.

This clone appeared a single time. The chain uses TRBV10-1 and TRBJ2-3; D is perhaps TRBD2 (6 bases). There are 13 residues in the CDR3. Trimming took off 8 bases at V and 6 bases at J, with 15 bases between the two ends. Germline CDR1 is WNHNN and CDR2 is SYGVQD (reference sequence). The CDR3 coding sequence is TGCGCCAGCGCGACTAGTGGGGTGGATACGCAGTATTTT. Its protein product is CASATSGVDTQYF.